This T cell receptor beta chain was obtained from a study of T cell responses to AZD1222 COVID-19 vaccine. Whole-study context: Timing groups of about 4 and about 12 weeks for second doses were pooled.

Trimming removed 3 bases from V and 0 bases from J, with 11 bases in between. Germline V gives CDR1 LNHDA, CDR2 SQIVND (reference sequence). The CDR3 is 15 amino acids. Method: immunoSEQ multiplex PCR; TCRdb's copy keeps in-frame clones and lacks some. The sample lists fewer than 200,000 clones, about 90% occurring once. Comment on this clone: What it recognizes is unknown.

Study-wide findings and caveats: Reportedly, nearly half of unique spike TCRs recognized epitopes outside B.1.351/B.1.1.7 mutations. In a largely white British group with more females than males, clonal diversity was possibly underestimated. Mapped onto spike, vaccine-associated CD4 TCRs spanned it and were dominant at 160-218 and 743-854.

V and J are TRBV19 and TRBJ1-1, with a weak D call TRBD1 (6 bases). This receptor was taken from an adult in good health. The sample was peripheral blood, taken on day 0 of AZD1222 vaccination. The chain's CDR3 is CASSIAGELNTEAFF. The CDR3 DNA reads TGTGCCAGTAGTATCGCAGGGGAGCTGAACACTGAAGCTTTCTTT.